This record concerns one TCR beta chain sequence. The record originates from a study of control samples from healthy donors and cancer patients. The CDR3 runs 13 residues. The germline V gene encodes CDR1 SQVTM and CDR2 ANQGSEA. The ends were cut back, 6 bases at V and 6 bases at J, with 16 bases in the middle. The data were produced by immunoSEQ multiplex PCR, yet TCRdb's version contains in-frame clones alone and is incomplete. In the table there are about 410,000 clones, around 90% of which are singletons. The material sequenced was PBMCs. The sequence was obtained from a man aged 40-49 years with head and neck cancer. The V gene is TRBV29-1, the J gene TRBJ2-3, with unresolved D. CDR3 protein: CSVARRWADTQYF. The CDR3 DNA reads TGCAGCGTCGCACGCCGTTGGGCCGATACGCAGTATTTT.